The present TCR beta chain was sequenced within a study of cytomegalovirus exposure and HLA in healthy donors (dated by TCRdb to 2017 to 2019). Broadly, across the study: According to a later analysis, one platform produced both the roughly 110 validation repertoires and the 670 or so repertoires of the first cohort. The aim of the study was to test whether cataloging public T cell receptors could identify signatures of past pathogen exposure. In addition to the first cohort of approximately 670 subjects, a separate validation cohort of 120 different subjects was used. The study combined high-throughput TCR immunosequencing, statistical association of individual TCRs with disease status, and machine learning to predict cytomegalovirus infection status. Study-wide conclusions, independent of this receptor: The validation cohort had no HLA typing available for a later analysis, so co-occurrence within that cohort was assessed over all 120 or so repertoires. The classifier was reported to diagnose cytomegalovirus status with high specificity and sensitivity in both the original and validation cohorts. The study gave a list of some 150 TCR beta chains associated with cytomegalovirus. The authors suggested that the approach could potentially be generalized to other disease states and immunological phenotypes. Three of the identified cytomegalovirus-associated TCR beta chains were confirmed in vitro to be specific for cytomegalovirus antigens. Subsequent analysis determined that TCRs grouped into clusters in the first cohort also showed a tendency toward co-occurrence across the 90 to 150 validation repertoires, and 94% of cluster scores exceeded 0. Most TCR sequences were seen in very few donors, while some public TCRs were found in many individuals.

Regarding this clone: Its antigen remains unidentified. Base quality data are lacking; no much larger clone is found one base away.

The donors were included in the validation cohort of roughly 130 subjects, a group kept apart from the roughly 690-subject first cohort. Receptor amplification or capture employed the immunoSEQ multiplex PCR assay. On the study's bioinformatics: A statistical classification framework was built for diagnosing cytomegalovirus status from the catalog of TCR beta chain sequences. This is the immuneACCESS table as TCRdb keeps it, with only in-frame sequences that have V and J called. A part of the clones is gone; compared with another copy, unresolved V genes explain less than half, and the rest is unexplained. D and trimming come from the DNA, and the V and J calls and clone size come from that table. Across this sample there are approximately 100,000 clones, with about 90% seen only once. The top ten clonotypes cover 6.3% of the sample. The CDR3, from cysteine to phenylalanine, totals 16 residues. Only CDR3 DNA remains: 48 bases, in frame from the first base. CDR1 and CDR2 are read off the germline V gene as SGHDT and YYEEEE. After removal of 4 bases from V and 4 bases from J, the junction retains 11 bases not matched to a gene.

The sample comprised PBMCs. This sequence originates from a man between 18 and 35 years old in good health and CMV-seropositive. Recombination linked TRBV5-6 to TRBJ2-1; TRBD2 fits 7 bases in the junction. Read as DNA, the sequence is TGTGCCAGCAGCCTGTGGAACGCGGGGGTATACAATGAGCAGTTCTTC. Translated, it reads CASSLWNAGVYNEQFF.